This T cell receptor (beta chain) was obtained from a study of cytomegalovirus exposure and HLA in healthy donors. It was with 60 Vbeta and 13 Jbeta primers that the PCR ran. Some clones are missing from TCRdb's copy, which holds only in-frame ones; the method was immunoSEQ multiplex PCR. The data show 100,000 to 120,000 clones, approximately 16% seen once. Germline CDR1 LNHDA, CDR2 SQIVND (reference sequence). J gave up 3 bases and V 4 bases, and 3 bases lay outside the gene matches. The CDR3 extends over 14 amino acids. The chain uses TRBV19 and TRBJ2-7; 10 bases are shared with TRBD1. Material: PBMCs. The clonotype originates from a female donor in good health and CMV-seronegative. The CDR3 spells CASSTGTGVYEQYF. In nucleotides, the CDR3 is TGTGCCAGTAGTACCGGGACAGGGGTCTACGAGCAGTACTTC.